These T cell receptor beta chains were read from a single sample in a study of cytomegalovirus exposure and HLA in healthy donors. Only in-frame clones appear in the TCRdb table, and some are missing; sequencing was by immunoSEQ multiplex PCR. The repertoire includes 85,000 to 100,000 clones, under 85% of them detected once, and roughly 3.9% sits in the top ten. Sequencing was done on a sample of PBMCs. The receptors were sampled from a middle-aged woman in good health and CMV-seropositive. Each CDR3 is given with its conserved first and last residue. A clone size is listed for some rows: how often the clone was seen (once, few, many), or a class if it is expanded.

CDR3	size	V	J
CASSEGSGASGSRYEQYF	.	TRBV6-1	TRBJ2-7
CASSVALGGAVHGYTF	.	TRBV9	TRBJ1-2
CASSVGGGRNEQFF	.	TRBV9	TRBJ2-1
CASSPLAVSYNEQFF	.	TRBV6-5	TRBJ2-1
CASRAGNLEGTQYF	.	TRBV6-5	TRBJ2-3
CASSLRAYNEQFF	.	TRBV7-3	TRBJ2-1
CASSLHRVGSTEAFF	.	TRBV14	TRBJ1-1
CASSRVPLNEQFF	.	TRBV4-1	TRBJ2-1
CASSPLLKETQYF	.	TRBV6-5	TRBJ2-5
CASSLLGRSYNEQFF	few	TRBV28	TRBJ2-1
CASRRTGFLDTQYF	.	TRBV27	TRBJ2-3
CASSLGVTSPYEQYF	once	TRBV11-2	TRBJ2-7
CSSSLFLETQYF	.	TRBV7-9	TRBJ2-5
CASSRGTEAFF	.	TRBV27	TRBJ1-1
CASSIDPSRFPNEQFF	.	TRBV19	TRBJ2-1
CASSRGQARTDTQYF	.	TRBV4-1	TRBJ2-3
CASSGIGQGWEETQYF	.	TRBV2	TRBJ2-5
CASRVGQGKANEKLFF	.	TRBV19	TRBJ1-4
CASSKGLGGRAQDTQYF	few	TRBV21-1	TRBJ2-3
CASSPQAYLSYEQYF	.	TRBV6-5	TRBJ2-7
CASLMRAGGNTIYF	.	TRBV2	TRBJ1-3
CAISEGREADEQYF	.	TRBV10-3	TRBJ2-7
CASRPDSTSTDTQYF	few	TRBV5-1	TRBJ2-3
CASSLPAGLAGEKNEQFF	.	TRBV7-9	TRBJ2-1
CASSLEQGPHEQYF	.	TRBV5-4	TRBJ2-7
CASGALAGNKGEQYF	.	TRBV6-1	TRBJ2-7
CAIRDRVETYEQYF	once	TRBV10-3	TRBJ2-7
CASSHRRGLGQPQHF	.	TRBV27	TRBJ1-5
CATSRVETGVKTQYF	.	TRBV15	TRBJ2-5
CASSEAGNTEAFF	.	TRBV2	TRBJ1-1
CATSRDLLGQNYEQYF	.	TRBV15	TRBJ2-7
CASSLGTDRAIWRDTQYF	.	TRBV7-9	TRBJ2-3
CASSYSKRGVTGELFF	.	TRBV6-6	TRBJ2-2
CASSPFGDRDSQPQHF	.	TRBV7-8	TRBJ1-5
CASSQSQGGSQPQHF	few	TRBV16	TRBJ1-5
CASSIGAKYSNQPQHF	.	TRBV19	TRBJ1-5
CASSKGLAGETQYF	few	TRBV11-3	TRBJ2-5
CASSYEAGNNSPLHF	once	TRBV6-6	TRBJ1-6
CASSFNSIGEQYF	.	TRBV11-2	TRBJ2-7
CASSLPGGELFF	.	TRBV2	TRBJ2-2
CASSEERDREERYQPQHF	.	TRBV2	TRBJ1-5
CASSLRDRYSGNTIYF	.	TRBV7-8	TRBJ1-3
CASSPIAGGSDTQYF	.	TRBV19	TRBJ2-3
CASSLGRTGPYEQYF	.	TRBV5-4	TRBJ2-7
CASSQQGTSVETQYF	.	TRBV11-2	TRBJ2-5
CASSLDSITEAFF	.	TRBV5-1	TRBJ1-1
CASSLTSTDTQYF	.	TRBV4-2	TRBJ2-3
CASSKDREDTASDTQYF	.	TRBV21-1	TRBJ2-3
CASSLYLGLGTSPTDTQYF	few	TRBV7-9	TRBJ2-3
CASSGQVTETQYF	.	TRBV9	TRBJ2-5
CASSGTGGITEAFF	.	TRBV9	TRBJ1-1
CASSNPFRSTDTQYF	.	TRBV13	TRBJ2-3
CASSQDRVAGEDEQYF	.	TRBV4-1	TRBJ2-7
CASSQGSTYEQYF	.	TRBV4-1	TRBJ2-7
CASSLPGRGDTQYF	.	TRBV7-3	TRBJ2-3
CASSATGGALNEQFF	.	TRBV19	TRBJ2-1
CASSLTGGVGTEAFF	.	TRBV7-2	TRBJ1-1
CASGLTGSESSVGTGELFF	.	TRBV7-2	TRBJ2-2
CASSLDGSWSDTGELFF	.	TRBV5-1	TRBJ2-2
CASSLVAGGAKNIQYF	.	TRBV11-3	TRBJ2-4